This TCR beta chain was identified in a study of T cell responses to AZD1222 COVID-19 vaccine. Notes on the study in general: Females outnumbered males among donors, who were mostly white British; clonal diversity was possibly underestimated.

Losses at the gene ends were 6 bases for V and 3 bases for J; bases not matched to a gene: 7. From germline, CDR1 is KGHSH and CDR2 LQKENI. There are 16 residues in the CDR3. As concerns this clone: Its antigen remains unknown.

The repertoire was sequenced with immunoSEQ multiplex PCR; TCRdb's copy has only in-frame clones and lacks some. The table records 180,000 or so clones, 94% of them present only once. Sequencing was performed on peripheral blood, taken on day 0 of AZD1222 vaccination. V is TRBV18 and J is TRBJ2-2; 10 bases align to TRBD1. This sequence was found in an adult in good health. CDR3 nucleotides: TGTGCCAGCTCCCCTGGACAGGGGGTCTACACCGGGGAGCTGTTTTTT. Translation: CASSPGQGVYTGELFF. The whole variable domain, remainder taken from reference TRBV18 and TRBJ2-2, is NAGVMQNPRHLVRRRGQEARLRCSPMKGHSHVYWYRQLPEEGLKFMVYLQKENIIDESGMPKERFSAEFPKEGPSILRIQQVVRGDSAAYFCASSPGQGVYTGELFFGEGSRLTVL.